This entry lists 22 T cell receptor beta chains sequenced from one sample in a study of T cell changes during pregnancy in multiple sclerosis. TCRdb's table, derived via immunoSEQ multiplex PCR, lists solely in-frame clones and lacks some. The profile shows fewer than 90,000 clones, around 94% of them singletons. The material was peripheral blood, obtained after pregnancy. The receptors were sampled from a female donor in good health, enrolled as a control in a pregnancy study.

With regard to this clone: This specimen includes other DNA sequences encoding the same CDR3. The J gene is TRBJ2-5, the V gene TRBV5-1; possible D gene TRBD1, 5 bases. CDR3 length: 14 residues. CDR1 and CDR2 (germline): SGHRS, YFSETQ. V was trimmed by 0 bases and J by 4 bases, leaving 10 bases between them. The CDR3 bases are TGCGCCAGCAGCTTGGGGGGCCAGAGAGAGACCCAGTACTTC. Protein product: CASSLGGQRETQYF.

The rearrangement links TRBV2 to TRBJ2-7, with 7 positions matching TRBD1. The CDR3 has 14 amino acids. Losses at the gene ends were 6 bases for V and 5 bases for J; bases not matched to a gene: 10. In germline, CDR1 is SNHLY, CDR2 FYNNEI. CDR3 loop: CASSADRATHEQYF. DNA for the CDR3: TGTGCCAGCAGCGCTGACAGGGCCACCCACGAGCAGTACTTC.

The rearrangement links TRBV2 to TRBJ2-4, with 7 bases that match TRBD1. The germline V gene encodes CDR1 SNHLY and CDR2 FYNNEI. The V segment lost 6 bases and the J segment 0 bases; nucleotides outside the gene matches: 5. The CDR3 sequence is 15 residues long. CDR3 residues: CASRETGIAKNIQYF. CDR3 nucleotide sequence: TGTGCCAGCAGGGAGACAGGGATAGCCAAAAACATTCAGTACTTC.

The chain couples TRBV5-1 to TRBJ2-7; 10 bases fit TRBD1. CDR3 length: 13 amino acids. Looked up from germline, CDR1 is SGHRS and CDR2 is YFSETQ. Unmatched junction bases numbered 5, after V lost 6 bases and J lost 5 bases. The CDR3 DNA sequence: TGCGCCAGCATGGGACAGGGGCTTGACGAGCAGTACTTC. Protein product: CASMGQGLDEQYF.

The rearrangement uses TRBV7-9 and TRBJ2-2; D not certain. The CDR3 has 14 residues. Germline V CDR1 and CDR2: SEHNR, FQNEAQ (reference sequence). Trimming took 5 bases from V and 2 from J, leaving 9 bases between them. CDR3 protein: CASSLSGNTGELFF. The CDR3, as DNA: TGTGCCAGCAGCCTATCGGGTAACACCGGGGAGCTGTTTTTT.

The chain carries TRBV4-2 and TRBJ2-1; 9 bases are a match to TRBD2. The CDR3 contains 16 residues. With V trimmed by 0 bases and J by 9 bases, 9 bases remained unmatched. Germline V CDR1 and CDR2: LGHNA, YNFKEQ. The CDR3 loop reads CASSQEASGNLGEQFF. In DNA, the CDR3 is TGTGCCAGCAGCCAAGAGGCTAGCGGGAATCTCGGTGAGCAGTTCTTC.

The chain carries TRBV7-9 and TRBJ1-3; D is unclear. Looked up from germline, CDR1 is SEHNR and CDR2 is FQNEAQ (reference sequence). There are 14 residues in the CDR3. V shed 5 bases and J shed 0 bases, with 8 bases lying between them. The DNA for the CDR3 is TGTGCCAGCAGCCCAGGAAGCTCTGGAAACACCATATATTTT. Encoded protein: CASSPGSSGNTIYF.

V gene TRBV15 combines with J gene TRBJ2-1; D not resolved. The V end was cut by 3 bases, the J end by 6 bases, with 12 bases between. Germline loops: CDR1 LNHNV, CDR2 YYDKDF (reference sequence). The CDR3 extends over 14 amino acids. CDR3 protein: CATSSPPQSNEQFF. CDR3 nucleotide sequence: TGTGCCACCAGCAGTCCCCCACAGAGCAATGAGCAGTTCTTC.

This clone was seen a single time. The chain employs TRBV6-5 and TRBJ2-1; a possible D gene is TRBD2 (7 bases). The CDR3 is 14 amino acids. Trimming cost V 3 bases and J 8 bases, with 14 bases left between them. Germline loops: CDR1 MNHEY, CDR2 SVGAGI. The CDR3 bases are TGTGCCAGCAGTTATGGACTAGGGGGTGATGAGCAGTTCTTC. Its translation is CASSYGLGGDEQFF.

This chain links TRBV5-1 with TRBJ2-7, with 13 bases that match TRBD2. Germline CDR1 SGHRS, CDR2 YFSETQ. The J segment lost 2 bases and the V segment lost 6 bases, leaving 2 bases of the junction unmatched. The CDR3 spans 14 residues. CDR3 residues: CASKLAGGPYEQYF. The DNA for the CDR3 is TGCGCCAGCAAACTAGCGGGAGGGCCCTACGAGCAGTACTTC.

This clone was seen a single time. The V and J genes are TRBV4-1 and TRBJ2-3; perhaps TRBD1 as D (6 bases). The CDR3 is 15 amino acids. The V and J ends lost 2 bases and 5 bases respectively, with 14 bases between them. The germline CDR1 and CDR2 sequences are MGHRA and YSYEKL. The CDR3 DNA reads as TGCGCCAGCAGCCAACCCGCCCAACAGGGAGATACGCAGTATTTT. Protein: CASSQPAQQGDTQYF.

The CDR3 DNA is TGTGCCAGCAGTTACTCGCGACAGGAGGTCTACGAGCAGTACTTC. Translating it yields CASSYSRQEVYEQYF. The genes are TRBV6-6 and TRBJ2-7, with D possibly TRBD1 on 6 matching bases. CDR1 and CDR2 from the germline V gene are MNHNY and SVGAGI (reference sequence). V lost 0 bases, J lost 3 bases, and 12 bases lay in between. This CDR3 region has 15 residues.

The CDR3: CASAVGGEGETQYF. The CDR3 region has the DNA TGTGCCTCGGCAGTGGGGGGAGAGGGGGAGACCCAGTACTTC. This chain links TRBV10-3 with TRBJ2-5, with a weak D call TRBD2 (6 bases). The CDR3 is 14 residues long. The ends were cut back, 11 bases at V and 5 bases at J, with 21 bases in the middle. Germline lookup yields CDR1 ENHRY and CDR2 SYGVKD.

The genes are TRBV2 and TRBJ2-2; D might be TRBD1 (6 bases). Germline assignment: CDR1 SNHLY and CDR2 FYNNEI. This CDR3 comprises 13 residues. The V gene lost 6 bases and the J gene lost 7 bases, with 12 bases spanning the gap. The CDR3 DNA is TGTGCCAGCAGCCAACAGGGTAACGGGGAGCTGTTTTTT. Encoded protein: CASSQQGNGELFF.

The chain recombines TRBV5-4 with TRBJ2-6, with D uncertain. Trimming removed 5 bases from V and 0 bases from J, with 9 bases in between. The germline CDR1 and CDR2 sequences are SGHNT and YYREEE (reference sequence). The CDR3 loop spans 15 amino acids. In DNA, the CDR3 is TGTGCCAGCAGTTCCCTGTCCTCTGGGGCCAACGTCCTGACTTTC. Translating gives CASSSLSSGANVLTF.

The chain combines TRBV5-1 with TRBJ2-2, with 7 bases matching TRBD2. Germline CDR1 and CDR2: SGHRS and YFSETQ. This CDR3 has 16 residues. The V and J ends lost 0 bases and 0 bases, in that order; junction bases with no gene match: 2. The CDR3 coding sequence is TGCGCCAGCAGCTTGGAGCGGGGCGCGAACACCGGGGAGCTGTTTTTT. Protein sequence: CASSLERGANTGELFF.

This clone was counted once. The chain joins TRBV9 to TRBJ2-1; 7 positions agree with TRBD1. CDR1 is SGDLS, CDR2 YYNGEE, per germline. With 0 bases clipped from V and 8 bases from J, the junction kept 8 bases outside the gene matches. The CDR3 is 15 residues long. In DNA form, the CDR3 reads TGTGCCAGCAGCGTAGGAGACAGGGTGGTCGATGAGCAGTTCTTC. This codes for CASSVGDRVVDEQFF.

The V call is TRBV27, the J call TRBJ2-7; 9 bases are shared with TRBD2. V trimming: 2 bases; J trimming: 4 bases; junction bases outside the gene matches: 3. CDR1 MNHEY and CDR2 SMNVEV come from the germline V gene (reference sequence). The CDR3 runs 14 residues. The CDR3 DNA follows: TGTGCCAGCAGTTTACGGCGGGGGGGTTACGAGCAGTACTTC. Translated, it gives CASSLRRGGYEQYF.

The J gene is TRBJ2-1, the V gene TRBV4-1, with D tentatively TRBD2 (6 bases). The length of the CDR3 is 16 residues. CDR1 is MGHRA, CDR2 YSYEKL, per germline. V gave up 1 base and J gave up 3 bases, with 13 bases separating them. Here the CDR3 DNA reads TGCGCCAGCAGCCAAGGCGGGCTAGCGCTCTACAATGAGCAGTTCTTC. This sequence encodes CASSQGGLALYNEQFF.

This chain uses TRBV4-1 with TRBJ2-5, with a weak D call TRBD2 (6 bases). V was cut by 1 base and J by 9 bases, with 15 bases left in between. The CDR3 spans 14 residues. Germline CDR1 is MGHRA and CDR2 is YSYEKL. The CDR3 spells CASSQVTLAGPQYF. DNA of the CDR3: TGCGCCAGCAGCCAAGTCACACTAGCCGGGCCCCAGTACTTC.

This clone was observed a single time. This chain joins TRBV7-8 and TRBJ2-7; D is unresolved. The V gene's germline CDR1 is SGHVS and CDR2 FQNEAQ. V was trimmed by 2 bases and J by 3 bases, leaving 8 bases between them. The CDR3 spans 13 residues. CDR3 sequence reads: CASSLSRSYEQYF. DNA of the CDR3: TGTGCCAGCAGCTTAAGTCGGAGCTACGAGCAGTACTTC.

The chain has TRBV9 and TRBJ1-3, with a tentative D call TRBD1 (5 bases). Germline assignment: CDR1 SGDLS and CDR2 YYNGEE. V gave up 0 bases and J gave up 4 bases, with 11 bases separating them. The CDR3 extends over 15 amino acids. CDR3 coding DNA: TGTGCCAGCAGCGTAGTTGGACAAAGGGGAAACACCATATATTTT. Amino acids: CASSVVGQRGNTIYF.